This TCR beta chain originates from a study of blood T cell repertoires in COVID-19. V was clipped by 6 bases and J by 11 bases; unmatched bases: 9. CDR3 length: 13 residues. Germline CDR1 and CDR2: MNHEY and SVGAGI. Sequenced by immunoSEQ multiplex PCR; TCRdb stores in-frame clones only, minus some. This table holds 350,000 to 550,000 clones, roughly 85% found once. The count of this clone is one. Source material: PBMCs or T cells enriched from blood (not recorded which). This receptor was obtained from a woman between 18 and 29 years old with acute COVID-19. J is TRBJ1-5 and V is TRBV6-5, with 8 bases aligning to TRBD1. The CDR3 here is CASSPVLQGAQHF. The CDR3, as DNA: TGTGCCAGCAGCCCGGTTTTACAGGGGGCCCAGCATTTT.